This T cell receptor (beta chain) was found in a study of blood T cells in healthy people across ages. This clonotype was found many times. Deletions cut 1 base from V and 4 bases from J, with 7 bases between. This CDR3 contains 13 residues. The germline V gene has CDR1 SGHRS and CDR2 YFSETQ. Next came a second PCR, run for about 6 to 12 cycles, which used a sample-barcoded 5' primer along with a J-beta primer mix. Tags on each cDNA molecule came from a template-switch adaptor with 12 random nucleotides. There were at least 2.5 million CDR3-containing paired-end reads obtained from each sample. MiXCR was run by TCRdb on the 5' RACE reads, yielding one entry per CDR3 protein. The repertoire holds 700,000 to 850,000 distinct CDR3 sequences, with 35% to 40% as singletons.

The receptor comes from a man between 18 and 29 years old in good health. The V call is TRBV5-1, the J call TRBJ2-3, with D perhaps TRBD2 (6 bases). The sequencing input was blood. Here the CDR3 DNA reads TGCGCCAGCAGCTTGTGGGAGGCAGATACGCAGTATTTT. Translation: CASSLWEADTQYF. Complete variable domain (other parts from reference TRBV5-1 and TRBJ2-3): KAGVTQTPRYLIKTRGQQVTLSCSPISGHRSVSWYQQTPGQGLQFLFEYFSETQRNKGNFPGRFSGRQFSNSRSEMNVSTLELGDSALYLCASSLWEADTQYFGPGTRLTVL.